This note documents a single T cell receptor (beta chain) sequence. This sample stems from a study of blood T cell repertoires in COVID-19. V dropped 8 bases and J dropped 2; count of bases not matched to a gene: 9. This CDR3 region has 16 residues. Germline loops: CDR1 MRHNA, CDR2 SNTAGT. Clones were read by immunoSEQ multiplex PCR, and TCRdb kept only the in-frame ones, dropping some. In the table there are approximately 160,000 clones, around 85% of which are singletons. The source is a man aged 55 to 70 who had recovered from COVID-19. Material for sequencing was peripheral blood. This chain links TRBV6-4 with TRBJ2-3, with TRBD2 identical over 11 bases. The CDR3 nucleotides are TGTGCCAGCGCGGCCGGGACTAGCGGCCTCACAGATACGCAGTATTTT. This translates into CASAAGTSGLTDTQYF.